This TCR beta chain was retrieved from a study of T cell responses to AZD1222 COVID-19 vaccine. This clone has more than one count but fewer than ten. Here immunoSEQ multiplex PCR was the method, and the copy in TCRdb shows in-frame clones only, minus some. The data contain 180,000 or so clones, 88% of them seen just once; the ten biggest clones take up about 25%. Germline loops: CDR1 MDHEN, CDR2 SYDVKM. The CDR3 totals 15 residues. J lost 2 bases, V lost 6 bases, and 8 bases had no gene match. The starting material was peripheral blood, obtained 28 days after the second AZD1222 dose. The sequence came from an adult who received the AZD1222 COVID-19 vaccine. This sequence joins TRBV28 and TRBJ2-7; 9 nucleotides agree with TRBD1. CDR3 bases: TGTGCCAGCAGCTCGACCGGGACAGGGCCCTACGAGCAGTACTTC. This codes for CASSSTGTGPYEQYF.